These 5 T cell receptor beta chains originate from one sample sequenced in a study of graft-versus-host responses after intestinal transplantation (dated by TCRdb to about 2021). Library generation was performed with the immunoSEQ multiplex PCR assay. In its TCRdb copy, this immuneACCESS table keeps in-frame sequences only and misses some clones. Where compared with another copy, unresolved V genes explain less than half of these, and the others have no known cause. This sample holds just under 65,000 clones; under 90% were observed only once. The leading ten clones occupy approximately 1.7% of the sample. Intraepithelial and lamina propria lymphocytes were isolated from graft specimens using dithiothreitol, EDTA incubations and collagenase D digestion. The material sequenced was ileum tissue, taken roughly 54 weeks after transplant. All receptors derive from a human patient who received an intestinal transplant, so some T cells may come from the graft donor.

This chain's CDR3 is CASSVAGRLAGNTIYF. The CDR3 DNA reads as TGTGCCAGCAGCGTAGCTGGCAGGCTAGCTGGAAACACCATATATTTT. The chain employs TRBV9 and TRBJ1-3, with no clear D. This CDR3 has 16 residues. Germline V gene lookup returns CDR1 SGDLS and CDR2 YYNGEE. V was pared by 0 bases and J by 2 bases, with 12 bases between. The full variable domain, rest sourced from reference TRBV9 and TRBJ1-3, is DSGVTQTPKHLITATGQRVTLRCSPRSGDLSVYWYQQSLDQGLQFLIQYYNGEERAKGNILERFSAQQFPDLHSELNLSSLELGDSALYFCASSVAGRLAGNTIYFGEGSWLTVV.

The chain couples TRBV4-1 to TRBJ2-5; the D is unclear. The CDR3 loop spans 13 amino acids. Germline CDR1 is MGHRA and CDR2 is YSYEKL. Trimming pared 0 bases from V and 3 bases from J, leaving 5 bases between. CDR3 sequence: CASSQDEEETQYF. In DNA form, the CDR3 reads TGCGCCAGCAGCCAAGATGAGGAAGAGACCCAGTACTTC.

This chain uses TRBV19 with TRBJ2-1, with a tentative D call TRBD2 (5 bases). Trimming removed 1 base from V and 6 bases from J, with 10 bases in between. Germline V CDR1 and CDR2: LNHDA, SQIVND (reference sequence). The CDR3 loop spans 14 amino acids. The CDR3 sequence: CASSIGTLANEQFF. DNA for the CDR3: TGTGCCAGTAGTATAGGGACTTTGGCCAATGAGCAGTTCTTC.

This clone was recorded once. The V gene is TRBV2, the J gene TRBJ1-2; a possible D gene is TRBD1 (6 bases). The V end lost 0 bases, the J end lost 4 bases, and 12 bases lay between the germline ends. Germline CDR1 is SNHLY and CDR2 is FYNNEI. The CDR3 has 15 amino acids. The CDR3: CASSEALRGAYGYTF. The CDR3 DNA sequence: TGTGCCAGCAGTGAAGCGCTTCGGGGGGCCTATGGCTACACCTTC.

The chain has TRBV5-4 and TRBJ2-5; weak D call: TRBD2 (6 bases). The length of the CDR3 is 15 residues. Trimming removed 4 bases from V and 2 bases from J, with 15 bases in between. Germline assignment: CDR1 SGHNT and CDR2 YYREEE (reference sequence). The CDR3 coding sequence is TGTGCCAGCAGCAGATCCGGGACTCATCAAGAGACCCAGTACTTC. This translates into CASSRSGTHQETQYF.